This T cell receptor beta chain is drawn from a study of blood T cell repertoires in COVID-19. Background on the study: The origin of the acute and convalescent COVID-19 samples was the United States, Italy and Spain.

Looked up from germline, CDR1 is MGHRA and CDR2 is YSYEKL. This CDR3 is built from 16 residues. V was pared by 0 bases and J by 9 bases, with 11 bases of the junction left unmatched. This clone appeared a single time. TCRdb's table, derived via immunoSEQ multiplex PCR, lists solely in-frame clones and lacks some. Of approximately 250,000 clones detected, over 65% appear once; the ten largest clones hold about 5%. The clonotype comes from a man between 60 and 75 years old who had recovered from COVID-19. The material sequenced was peripheral blood. The gene calls are TRBV4-1 and TRBJ2-1; 7 nucleotides align to TRBD2. In DNA, the CDR3 is TGCGCCAGCAGCCAAGATGTCGGGGGAGGGCCTGGTGAGCAGTTCTTC. Protein sequence: CASSQDVGGGPGEQFF.